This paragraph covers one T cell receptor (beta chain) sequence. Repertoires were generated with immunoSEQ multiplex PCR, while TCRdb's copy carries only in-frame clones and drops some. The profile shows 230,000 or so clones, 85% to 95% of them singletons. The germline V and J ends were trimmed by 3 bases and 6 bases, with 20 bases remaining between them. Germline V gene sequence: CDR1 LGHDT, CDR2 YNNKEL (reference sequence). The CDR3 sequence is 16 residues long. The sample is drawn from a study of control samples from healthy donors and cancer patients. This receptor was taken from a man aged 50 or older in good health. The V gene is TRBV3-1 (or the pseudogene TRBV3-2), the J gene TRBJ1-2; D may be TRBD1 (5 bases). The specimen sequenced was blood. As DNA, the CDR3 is TGTGCCAGCAGCCAGAGGGGCTCCTCTGGGTTCGATGGCTACACCTTC. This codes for CASSQRGSSGFDGYTF.